These T cell receptor beta chains were read from a single sample in a study of T cells after yellow fever vaccination. TCRdb reanalysed the 5' RACE reads using MiXCR and keeps one entry per CDR3 protein. Among about 580,000 distinct CDR3 sequences listed, about a sixth were seen once. Sequenced here: PBMCs, sampled 5 days after the first yellow fever vaccination. These receptors were taken from a man younger than 30 who received the YFV17D yellow fever vaccine. Both conserved end residues are part of each CDR3. Each record gives: J gene, V gene, D gene, clone size, CDR3 protein, CDR3 DNA. The D gene is left open where the match is weak. Size is stated for part of the rows, as once, few or many counts, or as a class when the clone is expanded.

TRBJ2-3 TRBV7-6 NA few CASSLFKGTSTDTQYF TGTGCCAGCAGCTTATTCAAGGGGACTAGCACAGATACGCAGTATTTT
TRBJ1-2 TRBV11-2 TRBD1 NA CASSKTGFIPYGYTF TGTGCCAGCAGCAAGACAGGGTTTATCCCCTATGGCTACACCTTC
TRBJ1-5 TRBV29-1 TRBD1 few CSVWTGANQPQHF TGCAGCGTTTGGACAGGGGCAAATCAGCCCCAGCATTTT
TRBJ2-5 TRBV6-1 TRBD2 NA CASSVTSGGRETQYF TGTGCCAGCAGTGTAACTAGCGGGGGGCGCGAGACCCAGTACTTC
TRBJ1-2 TRBV4-3 NA few CASSQEEGTFGYTF TGCGCCAGCAGCCAAGAGGAGGGGACTTTTGGCTACACCTTC
TRBJ2-1 TRBV5-1 TRBD1 few CASSFYRGSDEQFF TGCGCCAGCAGCTTCTACAGGGGAAGCGATGAGCAGTTCTTC
TRBJ2-5 TRBV30 NA NA CAWSSGIQETQYF TGTGCCTGGAGTTCGGGGATCCAAGAGACCCAGTACTTC
TRBJ1-1 TRBV6-5 TRBD1 few CASSRQGIEAFF TGTGCCAGCAGTCGACAGGGGATAGAAGCTTTCTTT
TRBJ2-1 TRBV27 TRBD2 NA CASSSGLAASGQFF TGTGCCAGCAGTTCCGGACTAGCGGCCTCCGGCCAGTTCTTC
TRBJ2-5 TRBV6-1 TRBD2 NA CASTSGVAGKETQYF TGTGCCAGCACCTCCGGGGTAGCGGGGAAAGAGACCCAGTACTTC
TRBJ1-5 TRBV19 NA few CASSQRGGDQPQHF TGTGCCAGTAGCCAACGGGGCGGGGACCAGCCCCAGCATTTT
TRBJ2-1 TRBV7-6 TRBD2 NA CASSPTSVEQFF TGTGCCAGCAGCCCTACTAGCGTTGAGCAGTTCTTC
TRBJ2-7 TRBV7-6 TRBD2 NA CASSAASGGGEQYF TGTGCCAGCAGCGCCGCTAGCGGGGGGGGCGAGCAGTACTTC
TRBJ2-7 TRBV29-1 NA few CSVKNPYEQYF TGCAGCGTCAAAAATCCCTACGAGCAGTACTTC
TRBJ2-1 TRBV18 NA NA CASSPGAAVSGLYNEQFF TGTGCCAGCTCACCAGGTGCGGCAGTTAGTGGGCTATACAATGAGCAGTTCTTC
TRBJ2-5 TRBV5-1 TRBD1 many CASSLTGARFEETQYF TGCGCCAGCAGCTTGACAGGGGCCCGATTTGAAGAGACCCAGTACTTC
TRBJ2-5 TRBV10-3 NA NA CAISESGTPYQETQYF TGTGCCATCAGTGAGTCAGGGACCCCGTACCAAGAGACCCAGTACTTC
TRBJ2-1 TRBV7-9 TRBD1 few CASSHTGEGLLWSEQFF TGTGCCAGCAGCCACACAGGGGAAGGACTGCTCTGGAGTGAGCAGTTCTTC
TRBJ1-4 TRBV7-9 TRBD1 NA CASSSSTGRDEKLFF TGTGCCAGCAGCTCCTCGACAGGGCGGGATGAAAAACTGTTTTTT
TRBJ1-4 TRBV11-2 TRBD1 NA CASSRRARGEKLFF TGTGCCAGCAGCCGCAGGGCCAGGGGGGAAAAACTGTTTTTT
TRBJ1-2 TRBV5-6 NA few CASSLAGRGDYGYTF TGTGCCAGCAGCTTGGCGGGCAGGGGAGACTATGGCTACACCTTC
TRBJ2-4 TRBV18 NA NA CASSQGQETLAKNIQYF TGTGCCAGCTCACAGGGACAAGAGACTTTAGCCAAAAACATTCAGTACTTC
TRBJ2-7 TRBV19 NA NA CASSTYRDTNSYEQYF TGTGCCAGTAGTACATACCGGGACACGAACTCCTACGAGCAGTACTTC
TRBJ2-1 TRBV5-1 NA few CASSIFNEQFF TGCGCCAGCAGCATCTTTAATGAGCAGTTCTTC
TRBJ2-5 TRBV12-3/TRBV12-4 NA many CASSLGRMETQYF TGTGCCAGCAGCCTGGGACGAATGGAGACCCAGTACTTC
TRBJ2-1 TRBV18 NA NA CASSGGRPAYNEQFF TGTGCCAGCTCGGGGGGACGGCCAGCCTACAATGAGCAGTTCTTC
TRBJ2-1 TRBV5-6 NA NA CASSPALQHNEQFF TGTGCCAGCAGCCCCGCGCTACAGCACAATGAGCAGTTCTTC
TRBJ2-3 TRBV29-1 NA NA CSVGLATDTQYF TGCAGCGTTGGTCTAGCTACAGATACGCAGTATTTT
TRBJ1-1 TRBV7-8 NA NA CASSNGQTTEAFF TGTGCCAGCAGCAACGGACAGACCACTGAAGCTTTCTTT
TRBJ2-5 TRBV10-3 NA NA CAISGGGLEETQYF TGTGCCATCAGTGGAGGGGGGCTGGAAGAGACCCAGTACTTC
TRBJ1-1 TRBV11-2 NA NA CASSSSEGRTEAFF TGTGCCAGCAGCAGCTCCGAGGGGAGGACTGAAGCTTTCTTT
TRBJ2-2 TRBV5-1 NA NA CASSLRVTPNTGELFF TGCGCCAGCAGCTTGCGGGTAACCCCGAACACCGGGGAGCTGTTTTTT
TRBJ1-1 TRBV5-1 NA few CASSLGGREAFF TGCGCCAGCAGCTTGGGAGGGCGTGAAGCTTTCTTT
TRBJ2-2 TRBV5-1 NA few CASSLRATNGNTGELFF TGCGCCAGCAGCTTGAGGGCGACGAACGGTAACACCGGGGAGCTGTTTTTT
TRBJ2-1 TRBV20-1 NA NA CSASRPPEEQFF TGCAGTGCTAGTAGACCTCCCGAGGAGCAGTTCTTC
TRBJ1-1 TRBV19 NA NA CASSIHPSEAFF TGTGCCAGTAGTATACATCCCTCTGAAGCTTTCTTT
TRBJ1-1 TRBV7-2 NA few CASSSQGGGEAFF TGTGCCAGCAGCTCTCAGGGAGGGGGGGAAGCTTTCTTT
TRBJ2-1 TRBV7-2 NA few CASSVGRSTYNEQFF TGTGCCAGCAGTGTGGGCCGATCCACCTACAATGAGCAGTTCTTC
TRBJ1-1 TRBV6-2/TRBV6-3 NA NA CASTPPGAVWGTEAFF TGTGCCAGTACCCCACCAGGGGCGGTTTGGGGCACTGAAGCTTTCTTT
TRBJ1-5 TRBV18 TRBD1 few CASSQSTGGEPQHF TGTGCCAGCTCACAATCGACAGGGGGCGAGCCCCAGCATTTT
TRBJ2-2 TRBV7-3 TRBD2 few CASRQLAGGIGELFF TGTGCCAGCAGACAGCTAGCGGGGGGGATCGGGGAGCTGTTTTTT
TRBJ2-7 TRBV6-2/TRBV6-3 NA NA CASSYPSRLRSYEQYF TGTGCCAGCAGTTACCCGTCAAGGCTCCGGTCCTACGAGCAGTACTTC
TRBJ2-5 TRBV4-3 TRBD2 NA CASSQGTPTSGGRETQYF TGCGCCAGCAGCCAAGGGACTCCGACTAGCGGGGGGAGGGAGACCCAGTACTTC
TRBJ1-5 TRBV6-5 TRBD1 few CASSSQGAAQPQHF TGTGCCAGCAGTTCCCAGGGGGCTGCCCAGCCCCAGCATTTT
TRBJ2-2 TRBV2 NA NA CASRRLATLTGELFF TGTGCCAGCAGGCGACTGGCAACCTTGACCGGGGAGCTGTTTTTT
TRBJ2-1 TRBV5-1 NA many CASSLGGPGPLYNEQFF TGCGCCAGCAGCTTGGGGGGACCGGGACCCCTATACAATGAGCAGTTCTTC
TRBJ2-1 TRBV5-6 NA once CASSLGYPISYEQFF TGTGCCAGCAGCTTAGGTTATCCCATCAGCTATGAGCAGTTCTTC
TRBJ2-1 TRBV7-3 TRBD2 few CASGPGTRVNEQFF TGTGCCAGCGGACCCGGGACTAGGGTCAATGAGCAGTTCTTC
TRBJ2-3 TRBV19 TRBD1 few CASSSEGGTGPTDTQYF TGTGCCAGTAGTAGCGAGGGGGGGACAGGGCCCACAGATACGCAGTATTTT
TRBJ2-3 TRBV7-3 NA NA CASSLGPNGGDTQYF TGTGCCAGCAGCTTAGGACCGAACGGAGGGGATACGCAGTATTTT
TRBJ1-6 TRBV5-4 NA NA CASSVDWNNSPLHF TGTGCCAGCAGCGTGGACTGGAACAATTCACCCCTCCACTTT
TRBJ2-2 TRBV5-1 NA once CASSSGAPYTNTGELFF TGCGCCAGCAGTTCAGGGGCTCCGTACACTAACACCGGGGAGCTGTTTTTT
TRBJ2-5 TRBV5-1 NA few CASSHDRETQYF TGCGCCAGCAGCCACGATCGTGAGACCCAGTACTTC
TRBJ2-6 TRBV11-2 NA few CASSLDIYLSGANVLTF TGTGCCAGCAGCTTAGACATATACCTCTCTGGGGCCAACGTCCTGACTTTC
TRBJ1-4 TRBV4-1 NA few CASSQGGFQGEKLFF TGCGCCAGCAGCCAAGGGGGATTCCAGGGCGAAAAACTGTTTTTT